This T cell receptor (beta chain) was sequenced during a study of T cell responses to AZD1222 COVID-19 vaccine. General study findings and limits: Along spike, vaccine-associated CD4 TCRs were found throughout, with dominance at 160-218 and 743-854. Compared with day 0, the breadth and depth of the Spike-specific TCR repertoire rose significantly after two doses of AZD1222.

The protocol was immunoSEQ multiplex PCR, while the TCRdb copy is restricted to in-frame clones and leaves out a portion. The sample shows 80,000 to 100,000 clones, around 90% of them seen only once. Germline CDR1 is PRHDT and CDR2 is FYEKMQ (reference sequence). V trimming: 5 bases; J trimming: 0 bases; junction bases outside the gene matches: 7. This CDR3 spans 16 amino acids. To note about this clone: The antigen is not known.

Pooling was applied to second doses at about 4 or about 12 weeks. Sequenced here: peripheral blood, sampled 28 days after the second AZD1222 dose. The TCR comes from an adult who received the AZD1222 COVID-19 vaccine. This chain joins TRBV13 and TRBJ2-3, with 8 bases fitting TRBD2. In DNA, the CDR3 is TGTGCCAGCAGCAGAGATGGCGGGGGGAGCACAGATACGCAGTATTTT. Its translation: CASSRDGGGSTDTQYF. Full variable domain (missing parts from reference TRBV13 and TRBJ2-3): AAGVIQSPRHLIKEKRETATLKCYPIPRHDTVYWYQQGPGQDPQFLISFYEKMQSDKGSIPDRFSAQQFSDYHSELNMSSLELGDSALYFCASSRDGGGSTDTQYFGPGTRLTVL.